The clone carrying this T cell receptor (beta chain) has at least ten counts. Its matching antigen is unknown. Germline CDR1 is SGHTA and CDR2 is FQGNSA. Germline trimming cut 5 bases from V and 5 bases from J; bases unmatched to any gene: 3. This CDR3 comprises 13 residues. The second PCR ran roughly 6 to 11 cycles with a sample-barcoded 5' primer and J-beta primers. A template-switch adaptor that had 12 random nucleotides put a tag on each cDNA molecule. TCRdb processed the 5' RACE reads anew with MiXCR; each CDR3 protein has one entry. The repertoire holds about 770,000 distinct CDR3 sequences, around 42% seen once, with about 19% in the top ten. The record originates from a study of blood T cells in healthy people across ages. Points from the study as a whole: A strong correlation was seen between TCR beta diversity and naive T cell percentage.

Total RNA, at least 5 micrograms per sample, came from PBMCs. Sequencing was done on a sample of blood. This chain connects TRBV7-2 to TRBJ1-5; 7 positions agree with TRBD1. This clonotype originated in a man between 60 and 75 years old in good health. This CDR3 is CASSPDRDQPQHF. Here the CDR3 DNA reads TGTGCCAGCAGCCCCGACAGGGATCAGCCCCAGCATTTT.